The clone carrying this T cell receptor (beta chain) has a count of ten or more. The antigen is not known. Thyroid surgery took place with no prior treatment in any patient. This sample was included in a study of metastatic and nonmetastatic thyroid tumors. As for the study in general: It was across blood and tumor or nodule tissue from malignant and benign thyroid patients that repertoires were compared.

Study-level points and caveats: Compared with benign nodules, malignant thyroid tumors were reported to have significantly higher TCR beta diversity in both blood and tumor.

This CDR3 region has 17 residues. Germline CDR1 and CDR2: LGHNA and YNFKEQ. The ends lost 0 bases at V and 1 base at J; junction bases unmatched: 5. TCRdb reanalyzed the PCR reads via MiXCR. The sample yields tens of thousands of clones, about 15% seen once. The sequencing sample was made of blood. The clonotype comes from a female donor with papillary thyroid cancer or a benign thyroid nodule (not recorded which). Some clones in this sample may be carry-over from other donors' samples. The chain employs TRBV4-2 and TRBJ2-7; 11 bases agree with TRBD2. CDR3 loop: CASSQEPLAGGSYEQYF. For the CDR3, the DNA is TGTGCCAGCAGCCAAGAACCGCTAGCGGGGGGTTCCTACGAGCAGTACTTC.